This paragraph reports one T cell receptor (beta chain). Libraries were prepared by immunoSEQ multiplex PCR; TCRdb keeps only in-frame clonotypes and omits some of them. The data hold 150,000 to 200,000 clones, with approximately 90% observed a single time. Trimming pared 5 bases from V and 5 bases from J, leaving 16 bases between. Germline V gene lookup returns CDR1 SEHNR and CDR2 FQNEAQ (reference sequence). This CDR3 region has 15 residues. The data belong to a study of blood T cell repertoires in COVID-19. The V call is TRBV7-9, the J call TRBJ2-1; D is perhaps TRBD1 (5 bases). Material for sequencing was peripheral blood. The receptor's source is a man aged 65 to 85 with active or convalescent COVID-19. For the CDR3, the DNA is TGTGCCAGCAGCCCCCGAACAGGACACCACAATGAGCAGTTCTTC. Translating gives CASSPRTGHHNEQFF.